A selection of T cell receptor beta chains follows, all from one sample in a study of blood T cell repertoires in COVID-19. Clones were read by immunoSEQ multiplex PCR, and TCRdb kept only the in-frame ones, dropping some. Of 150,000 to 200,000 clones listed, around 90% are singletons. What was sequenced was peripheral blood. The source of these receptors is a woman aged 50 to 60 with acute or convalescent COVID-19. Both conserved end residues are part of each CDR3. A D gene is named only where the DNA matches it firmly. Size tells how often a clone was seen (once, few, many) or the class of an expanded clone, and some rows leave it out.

CASSLGQLYGYTF | TGTGCCAGCAGCTTAGGACAGCTCTATGGCTACACCTTC | TRBJ1-2 | TRBV7-9 | 13 | NA | NA
CASSPERTGGEKLFF | TGTGCCAGCAGCCCGGAGAGGACAGGAGGCGAAAAACTGTTTTTT | TRBJ1-4 | TRBV7-9 | 15 | NA | TRBD1
CASSFAGTAEETQYF | TGTGCCAGCAGTTTCGCCGGGACAGCAGAAGAGACCCAGTACTTC | TRBJ2-5 | TRBV27 | 15 | once | TRBD1
CASSSRTGMEAFF | TGTGCCAGCAGCTCCCGGACAGGGATGGAAGCTTTCTTT | TRBJ1-1 | TRBV9 | 13 | NA | TRBD1
CASRPNRGPETQYF | TGTGCCAGTAGACCAAACAGGGGGCCAGAGACCCAGTACTTC | TRBJ2-5 | TRBV19 | 14 | NA | TRBD1
CASSLGQLLYGYTF | TGTGCCAGCAGCTTGGGGCAGTTACTCTATGGCTACACCTTC | TRBJ1-2 | TRBV7-9 | 14 | NA | NA
CASSASQGVLETQYF | TGTGCCTCCTCAGCTTCGCAGGGGGTACTAGAGACCCAGTACTTC | TRBJ2-5 | TRBV11-2 | 15 | once | TRBD1
CASSLSPGPSNQPQHF | TGTGCCAGCAGCTTATCCCCAGGTCCGAGCAATCAGCCCCAGCATTTT | TRBJ1-5 | TRBV7-2 | 16 | NA | NA
CASSTPLTGVYEQYF | TGTGCCAGCAGTACGCCCCTGACGGGAGTCTACGAGCAGTACTTC | TRBJ2-7 | TRBV6-2/TRBV6-3 | 15 | NA | NA
CASSHSGGSQPQHF | TGTGCCAGCAGCCACTCTGGGGGGAGTCAGCCCCAGCATTTT | TRBJ1-5 | TRBV3-1/TRBV3-2 | 14 | NA | NA
CASSLFRGSGANVLTF | TGTGCCAGCAGTCTATTCAGGGGGTCTGGGGCCAACGTCCTGACTTTC | TRBJ2-6 | TRBV28 | 16 | NA | TRBD1
CASSLQEAGGETQYF | TGTGCCAGCAGCCTCCAGGAAGCGGGAGGAGAGACCCAGTACTTC | TRBJ2-5 | TRBV11-2 | 15 | few | TRBD2
CASSTGQGSSNQPQHF | TGTGCCAGCTCGACGGGACAGGGGTCAAGCAATCAGCCCCAGCATTTT | TRBJ1-5 | TRBV18 | 16 | NA | TRBD1
CSASNEGGDGYTF | TGCAGTGCTAGTAATGAGGGAGGGGATGGCTACACCTTC | TRBJ1-2 | TRBV20-1 | 13 | NA | NA
CASTESSYNSPLHF | TGTGCCAGCACAGAAAGCTCCTATAATTCACCCCTCCACTTT | TRBJ1-6 | TRBV6-6 | 14 | NA | NA
CASSLNGQSSYGYTF | TGTGCCAGCAGCTTAAATGGACAGAGCTCCTATGGCTACACCTTC | TRBJ1-2 | TRBV11-3 | 15 | NA | NA